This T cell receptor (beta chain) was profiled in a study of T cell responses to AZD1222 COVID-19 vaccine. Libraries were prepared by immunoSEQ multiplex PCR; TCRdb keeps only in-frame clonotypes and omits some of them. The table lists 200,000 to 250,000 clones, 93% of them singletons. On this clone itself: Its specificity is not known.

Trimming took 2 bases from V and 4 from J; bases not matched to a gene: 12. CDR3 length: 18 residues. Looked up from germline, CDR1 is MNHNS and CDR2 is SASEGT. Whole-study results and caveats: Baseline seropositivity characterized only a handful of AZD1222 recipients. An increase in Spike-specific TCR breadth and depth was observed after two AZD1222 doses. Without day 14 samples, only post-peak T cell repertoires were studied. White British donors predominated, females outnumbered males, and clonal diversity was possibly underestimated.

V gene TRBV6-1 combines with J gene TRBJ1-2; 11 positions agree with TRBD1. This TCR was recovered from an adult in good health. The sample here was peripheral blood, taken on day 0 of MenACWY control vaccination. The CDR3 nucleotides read TGTGCCAGCAGTGAACGCTCCGGGACAGGGGGAATGAGCTATGGCTACACCTTC. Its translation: CASSERSGTGGMSYGYTF.